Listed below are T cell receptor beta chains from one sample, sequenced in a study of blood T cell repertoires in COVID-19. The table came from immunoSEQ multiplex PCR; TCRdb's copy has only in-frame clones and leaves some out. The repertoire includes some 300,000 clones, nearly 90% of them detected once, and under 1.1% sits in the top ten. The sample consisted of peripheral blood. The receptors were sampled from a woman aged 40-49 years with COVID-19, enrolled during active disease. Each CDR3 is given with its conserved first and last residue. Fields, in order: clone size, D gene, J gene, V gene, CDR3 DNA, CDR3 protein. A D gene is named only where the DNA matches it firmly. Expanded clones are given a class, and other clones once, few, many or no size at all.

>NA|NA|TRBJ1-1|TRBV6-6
TGTGCCAGCAGTTTCAACAGGGAAATGAACACTGAAGCTTTCTTT
CASSFNREMNTEAFF
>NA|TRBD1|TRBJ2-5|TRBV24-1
TGTGCCACCAGTGATTTCCGGGACAGGGAAGAGACCCAGTACTTC
CATSDFRDREETQYF
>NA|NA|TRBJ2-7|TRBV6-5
TGTGCCAGCAGTTTCGGGTTGGAGCAGTACTTC
CASSFGLEQYF
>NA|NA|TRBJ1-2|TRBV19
TGTGCCAGTAGTATTCAATCCCTGCCAGGGTTGAGTGGCTACACCTTC
CASSIQSLPGLSGYTF
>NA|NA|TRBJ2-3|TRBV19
TGTGCCAGTATTAGCGTCGACGGCACAGATACGCAGTATTTT
CASISVDGTDTQYF
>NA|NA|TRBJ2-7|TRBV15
TGTGCCACCAGCAGAGAATTCGGGGGAAGCTCCTACGAGCAGTACTTC
CATSREFGGSSYEQYF
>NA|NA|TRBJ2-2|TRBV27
TGTGCCAGCAGTATCTCGTGGGGGGCCGGGGAGCTGTTTTTT
CASSISWGAGELFF
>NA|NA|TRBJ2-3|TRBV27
TGTGCCAGCAGACCGGGACTCGAAAGGGATACGCAGTATTTT
CASRPGLERDTQYF
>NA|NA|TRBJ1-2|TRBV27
TGTGCCAGCAGTTTTCCAGGGGCGCGAGGCTACACCTTC
CASSFPGARGYTF
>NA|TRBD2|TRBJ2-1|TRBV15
TGTGCCACCAGCAGGCCCCTACTAGCGGGAGGAGTGAGGGAGCAGTTCTTC
CATSRPLLAGGVREQFF
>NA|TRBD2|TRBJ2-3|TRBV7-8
TGTGCCAGCAGCCCCAGAAGGACTAGCGGGGGGGTCACAGATACGCAGTATTTT
CASSPRRTSGGVTDTQYF
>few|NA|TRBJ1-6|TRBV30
TGTGCCTGGGGAACAGGGCATAATTCACCCCTCCACTTT
CAWGTGHNSPLHF
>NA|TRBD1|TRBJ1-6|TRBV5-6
TGTGCCAGCAGCGAGGGGACAGGGGGGTATAATTCACCCCTCCACTTT
CASSEGTGGYNSPLHF
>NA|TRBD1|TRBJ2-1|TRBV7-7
TGTGCTAGCAGCCCCTCACAGGGGAATGAGCAGTTCTTC
CASSPSQGNEQFF
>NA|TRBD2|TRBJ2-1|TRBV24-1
TGTGCCACCAGTGATTTGCAAGCGGGGGGAAACAATGAGCAGTTCTTC
CATSDLQAGGNNEQFF
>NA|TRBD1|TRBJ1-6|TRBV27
TGTGCCAGCAGTTTATCTCAGGGGGCCTATAATTCACCCCTCCACTTT
CASSLSQGAYNSPLHF
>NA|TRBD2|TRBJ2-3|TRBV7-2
TGTGCCAGCAGCTTAGGTATAGCGGGAGCCCTGGCAGATACGCAGTATTTT
CASSLGIAGALADTQYF
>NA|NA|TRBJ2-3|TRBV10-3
TGTGCCATCAGTGATTCAGGGGGCACAGATACGCAGTATTTT
CAISDSGGTDTQYF
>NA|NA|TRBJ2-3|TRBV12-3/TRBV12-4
TGTGCCAGCAGCGGACTGGTCGGAGATACGCAGTATTTT
CASSGLVGDTQYF
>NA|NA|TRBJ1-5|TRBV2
TGTGCCAGCAGTGCTGGGCCAGGTAGCAATCAGCCCCAGCATTTT
CASSAGPGSNQPQHF
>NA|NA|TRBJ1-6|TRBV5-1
TGCGCCAGCAGCTTGGAGCACAGAGAAAATTCACCCCTCCACTTT
CASSLEHRENSPLHF
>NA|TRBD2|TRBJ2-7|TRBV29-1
TGCAGCGTTTTAGCGGGGCCCTACGAGCAGTACTTC
CSVLAGPYEQYF
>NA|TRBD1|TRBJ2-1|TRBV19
TGTGCCAGTAGGCTCCAGGGGGTTGAATATAATGAGCAGTTCTTC
CASRLQGVEYNEQFF
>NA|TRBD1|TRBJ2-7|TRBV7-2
TGTGCCAGCCACCGGACAGGGAAGAGCTACGAGCAGTACTTC
CASHRTGKSYEQYF
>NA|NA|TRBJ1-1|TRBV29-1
TGCAGCGTTGGAGGTACGGTTGAAGCTTTCTTT
CSVGGTVEAFF
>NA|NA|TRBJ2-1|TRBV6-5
TGTGCCAGCACCCCGAGGGTAGCGAAGATCAATGAGCAGTTCTTC
CASTPRVAKINEQFF
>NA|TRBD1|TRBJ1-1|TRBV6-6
TGTGCCAGCAGGAGGGTAGCAGGGGGCGACACTGAAGCTTTCTTT
CASRRVAGGDTEAFF
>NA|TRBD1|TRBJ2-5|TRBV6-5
TGTGCCAGCAGTCCCTCCCCAGACAGGGTGGAGACCCAGTACTTC
CASSPSPDRVETQYF
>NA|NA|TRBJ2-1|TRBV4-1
TGCGCCAGCAGCCAAGATCCAGGGTCAAGCTCCTACAATGAGCAGTTCTTC
CASSQDPGSSSYNEQFF
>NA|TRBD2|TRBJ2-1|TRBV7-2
TGTGCCAGCAGCGGGGGAGCGGGAGTGCCCAATGAGCAGTTCTTC
CASSGGAGVPNEQFF
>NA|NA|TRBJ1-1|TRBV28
TGTGCCAGCAGGTCGATGATACAGGGTGCTGAAGCTTTCTTT
CASRSMIQGAEAFF
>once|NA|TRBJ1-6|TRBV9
TGTGCCAGCAGCGTAGAAGACAGAAACTCCTATAATTCACCCCTCCACTTT
CASSVEDRNSYNSPLHF
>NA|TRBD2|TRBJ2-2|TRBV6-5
TGTGCCAGCAGTCTAGCGGGGGGCCGGTTCGGGGAGCTGTTTTTT
CASSLAGGRFGELFF
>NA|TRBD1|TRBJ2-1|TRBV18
TGTGCCAGCTCACCGACAGGGGGAAATGAGCAGTTCTTC
CASSPTGGNEQFF
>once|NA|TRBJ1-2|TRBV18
TGTGCCAGCTCACCCCTGGACAGCCGCTATGGCTACACCTTC
CASSPLDSRYGYTF
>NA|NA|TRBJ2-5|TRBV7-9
TGTGCCAGCAGCTTAGGAGGGACTCAAGAGGGCCAAGAGACCCAGTACTTC
CASSLGGTQEGQETQYF
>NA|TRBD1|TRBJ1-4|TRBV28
TGTGCCAGCAGTTCATCAGGGGGCGGTGAAAAACTGTTTTTT
CASSSSGGGEKLFF
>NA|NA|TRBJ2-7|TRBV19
TGTGCCAGTAGTATAGTAGCCAGGGGGGAATCCGAGCAGTACTTC
CASSIVARGESEQYF
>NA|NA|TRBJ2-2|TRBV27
TGTGCCAGCAGTACCAGGGAACGGAGGGTCGCCGGGGAGCTGTTTTTT
CASSTRERRVAGELFF
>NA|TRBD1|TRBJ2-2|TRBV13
TGTGCCAGCAGCTTAGTTGGTGGGACAGGGAGTAGGGCGAACACCGGGGAGCTGTTTTTT
CASSLVGGTGSRANTGELFF
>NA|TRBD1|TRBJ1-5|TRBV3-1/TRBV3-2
TGTGCCAGCAGCCAAGCTCACCCCGGGACAGACAGCAATCAGCCCCAGCATTTT
CASSQAHPGTDSNQPQHF
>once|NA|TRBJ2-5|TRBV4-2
TGTGCCAGCAGCCAAGGTCCGTCGGGTAAGGAGACCCAGTACTTC
CASSQGPSGKETQYF
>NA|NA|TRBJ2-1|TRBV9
TGTGCCAGCAGCGTAAACCCGGGAGTCGCCTACAATGAGCAGTTCTTC
CASSVNPGVAYNEQFF
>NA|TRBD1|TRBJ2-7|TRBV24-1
TGTGCCACCAGTGATTTCGACAGGGGCGAGCAGTACTTC
CATSDFDRGEQYF
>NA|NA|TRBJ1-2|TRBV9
TGTGCCAGCAGCGTACGCGGATCCGGCTACACCTTC
CASSVRGSGYTF
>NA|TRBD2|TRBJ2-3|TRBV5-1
TGCGCCAGCAGCACGAGCGGGGTGGGAACAGATACGCAGTATTTT
CASSTSGVGTDTQYF
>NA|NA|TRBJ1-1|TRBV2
TGTGCCAGCAGTGTCTTCGTACGGGGGGAGGGGACTGAAGCTTTCTTT
CASSVFVRGEGTEAFF
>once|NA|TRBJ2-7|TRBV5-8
TGTGCCAGCAGCTTGGGACAGCACTACGAGCAGTACTTC
CASSLGQHYEQYF
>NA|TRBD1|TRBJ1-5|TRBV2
TGTGCCAGCAGTGAGGGACAGGGGTTCCAGCCCCAGCATTTT
CASSEGQGFQPQHF
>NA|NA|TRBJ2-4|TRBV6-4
TGTGCCAGCACCGAAACAGGCTGCCAAGCCAAAAACATTCAGTACTTC
CASTETGCQAKNIQYF
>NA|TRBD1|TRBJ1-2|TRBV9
TGTGCCAGCAGCGCGAACAGGGGGCGCGGAGGTGGCTACACCTTC
CASSANRGRGGGYTF
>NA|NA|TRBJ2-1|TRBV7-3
TGTGCCAGCAGCTTGGGACACTTCTACAATGAGCAGTTCTTC
CASSLGHFYNEQFF
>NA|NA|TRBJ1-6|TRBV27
TGTGCCAGCAGACTCACAGCGGGGGTTACCCCTTCACCCCTCCACTTT
CASRLTAGVTPSPLHF
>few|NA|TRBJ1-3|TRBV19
TGTGCCAGTGCGACTACGGCTGTCGGAAACACCATATATTTT
CASATTAVGNTIYF
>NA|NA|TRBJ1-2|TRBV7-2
TGTGCCAGCAGCTCGACAGGCCCCAACTATGGCTACACCTTC
CASSSTGPNYGYTF
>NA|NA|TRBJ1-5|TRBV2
TGTGCCAGCAGTGGAGACGGGGGGGGGCCCCAGCATTTT
CASSGDGGGPQHF